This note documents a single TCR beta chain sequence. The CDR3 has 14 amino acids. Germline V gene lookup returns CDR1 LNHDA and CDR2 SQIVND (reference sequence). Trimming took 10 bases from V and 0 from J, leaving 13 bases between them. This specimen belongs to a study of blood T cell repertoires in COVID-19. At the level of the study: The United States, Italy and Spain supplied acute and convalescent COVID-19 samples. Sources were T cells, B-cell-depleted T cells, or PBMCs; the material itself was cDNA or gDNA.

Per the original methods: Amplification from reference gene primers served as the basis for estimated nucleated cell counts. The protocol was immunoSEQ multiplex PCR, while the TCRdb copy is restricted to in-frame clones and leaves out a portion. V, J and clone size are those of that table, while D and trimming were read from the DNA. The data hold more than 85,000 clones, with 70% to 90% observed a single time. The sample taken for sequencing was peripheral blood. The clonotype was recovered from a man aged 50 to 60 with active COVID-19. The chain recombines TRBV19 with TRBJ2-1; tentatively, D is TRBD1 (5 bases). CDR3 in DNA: TGTGCCACCAAAATGGGGCACTCCTACAATGAGCAGTTCTTC. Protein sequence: CATKMGHSYNEQFF.